What follows describes a single T cell receptor beta chain. Here immunoSEQ multiplex PCR was the method, and the copy in TCRdb shows in-frame clones only, minus some. The data hold about 260,000 clones, with 84% observed a single time. The sample is drawn from a study of blood T cell repertoires in COVID-19. The cohort comprised adults aged about 18 to 100 years residing in 24 US areas. V shed 4 bases, J shed 0 bases, and the junction held 9 bases outside the gene matches. This CDR3 contains 18 residues. Germline V lookup: CDR1 MRHNA, CDR2 SNTAGT. The chain employs TRBV6-4 and TRBJ2-1, with 10 bases identical to TRBD1. The clonotype originates from a young man with acute COVID-19. Source material: PBMCs or T cells enriched from blood (not recorded which). CDR3 coding DNA: TGTGCCAGCAGTGGCCCGGGACAGGGGTCCCTCTCCTACAATGAGCAGTTCTTC. It is translated as CASSGPGQGSLSYNEQFF.